This T cell receptor beta chain was documented in a study of cytomegalovirus exposure and HLA in healthy donors. Study-wide background: A prior analysis found some 110 million unique TCR beta sequences from around 190 million T cells.

General study points: According to the study, roughly 160 TCR beta chains were cytomegalovirus-associated.

This CDR3 is built from 16 residues. Germline assignment: CDR1 LNHDA and CDR2 SQIVND (reference sequence). V was trimmed by 5 bases and J by 0 bases, leaving 14 bases between them. With regard to this clone: Its antigen is still unknown.

The PCR contained 60 Vbeta and 13 Jbeta primers. Produced via immunoSEQ multiplex PCR; TCRdb's table is partial and in-frame only. The table lists some 170,000 clones, approximately 80% of them singletons. The sequenced sample was PBMCs. This TCR was sampled from a man aged 18-30 years in good health and CMV-seropositive. The chain combines TRBV19 with TRBJ2-1; possible D gene TRBD2, 6 bases. CDR3 residues: CASSRESGYSYNEQFF. The CDR3 bases are TGTGCCAGTAGTCGCGAGAGCGGGTACTCCTACAATGAGCAGTTCTTC.